The source of this T cell receptor (beta chain) is a study of response to subunit inactivated influenza vaccine. A single record per CDR3 protein comes from TCRdb applying MiXCR to the RT-PCR reads. The sample consists of about 780,000 distinct CDR3 sequences, less than 20% of them appearing once. V was cut by 3 bases and J by 3 bases, with 9 bases left in between. Per the germline V gene, CDR1 is SGHDT and CDR2 is YYEEEE. CDR3 length: 14 residues. Sequences were derived from PBMCs from blood, sampled roughly 5 days after vaccination. The chain couples TRBV5-6 to TRBJ1-4; D may be TRBD1 (5 bases). This sequence was found in a middle-aged man who received an inactivated influenza vaccine. The CDR3 nucleotides are TGTGCCAGCAGCTCCGGGGCAGCTAATGAAAAACTGTTTTTT. This sequence encodes CASSSGAANEKLFF.